This entry concerns a single TCR beta chain. Antigen unknown. The entry originates in a study of shared clonotypes between healthy human individuals. Notes on the study in general: Relative to clonotypes present in all four donors, those not shared had lower generation probabilities. Inspection by rarefaction showed sorted-subset sequencing to be incomplete despite large depth.

The CDR3 has 14 residues. With 5 bases removed from V and 2 bases from J, the gap between germline ends came to 13 bases. The germline CDR1 and CDR2 sequences are MDHEN and SYDVKM. TCRdb's table, derived via immunoSEQ multiplex PCR, lists solely in-frame clones and lacks some. In the table there are 550,000 to 700,000 clones, around 78% of which are singletons. CD45RA+ naive and CD45RA-negative memory subsets were separated from CD4+ cells. This chain connects TRBV28 to TRBJ2-7; D may be TRBD1 or TRBD2 (5 bases each). This TCR was recovered from a woman aged 25 to 39 in good health. The sample was memory CD4+ T cells sorted from blood. As to subset: CD45RA-negative fraction. In DNA, the CDR3 is TGTGCCAGCAGTGGGGACGACGGAGCCTACGAGCAGTACTTC. It encodes CASSGDDGAYEQYF.